The rows below give T cell receptor beta chains drawn from one sample of a study of control samples from healthy donors and cancer patients. The assay was immunoSEQ multiplex PCR, and TCRdb's table has in-frame clones only and misses some. The sample lists approximately 71,000 clones, 89% seen once, with roughly a fifth in the top ten. Material: PBMCs. Receptor source: a man aged 60 to 75 with lung cancer. The CDR3 runs from the conserved cysteine through the conserved F or W. The order of the fields is J gene, D gene, clone size, V gene, CDR3 DNA, CDR3 protein. The D gene is left open where the match is weak. Clone size is not always given. Where it is, it says once, few, many or a class for expanded clones.

TRBJ1-2	-	-	TRBV5-4	TGTGCCAGCAGCTTGAAGGCAGGAGTTAACTATGGCTACACCTTC	CASSLKAGVNYGYTF
TRBJ1-3	TRBD1	-	TRBV7-2	TGTGCCAGCAGCCAGGGACAGGTGAATTCTGGAAACACCATATATTTT	CASSQGQVNSGNTIYF
TRBJ1-5	TRBD1	-	TRBV2	TGTGCCAGCAGTACTAATCCGGGACAGGGGCCCCAGCATTTT	CASSTNPGQGPQHF
TRBJ1-2	-	-	TRBV29-1	TGCAGCGTCCTCGAAGGGACGATTAACTATGGCTACACCTTC	CSVLEGTINYGYTF
TRBJ1-2	-	-	TRBV9	TGTGCCAGCAGCCCCCTAAGTGTCCTAACCTATGGCTACACCTTC	CASSPLSVLTYGYTF
TRBJ2-1	TRBD1	once	TRBV5-1	TGCGCCAGCAGCTGGGGGACAGGGGGTAACAATGAGCAGTTCTTC	CASSWGTGGNNEQFF
TRBJ2-1	-	-	TRBV10-3	TGTGCCATCAGTGAGACTACACCTACAAATGAGCAGTTCTTC	CAISETTPTNEQFF
TRBJ2-6	-	-	TRBV9	TGTGCCAGCAGCGTAAACAGCTTCTCTGGGGCCAACGTCCTGACTTTC	CASSVNSFSGANVLTF
TRBJ1-5	TRBD1	-	TRBV6-5	TGTGCCACACAGGGGAGCAATCAGCCCCAGCATTTT	CATQGSNQPQHF
TRBJ1-1	TRBD1	-	TRBV5-1	TGCGCCAGCAGCTTGGCCCTGGGACAGGGGAATGAAGCTTTCTTT	CASSLALGQGNEAFF
TRBJ1-5	-	-	TRBV27	TGTGCCAGCAGTTTGTCTCGCAATCAGCCCCAGCATTTT	CASSLSRNQPQHF
TRBJ2-7	-	-	TRBV14	TGTGCCAGCAGCCGAGCCTACGAGCAGTACTTC	CASSRAYEQYF
TRBJ2-5	TRBD2	-	TRBV6-1	TGTGCCAGCAGTGAAAGGGCTAGCGGGGAGATTGGGGTAGAGACCCAGTACTTC	CASSERASGEIGVETQYF
TRBJ2-2	TRBD1	few	TRBV20-1	TGCAGTGCTATTGACAGGGTCGACACCGGGGAGCTGTTTTTT	CSAIDRVDTGELFF
TRBJ2-5	-	-	TRBV6-5	TGTGCCAGCAGTCGGACGGACGAAGAGACCCAGTACTTC	CASSRTDEETQYF
TRBJ2-5	TRBD2	-	TRBV5-1	TGCGCCAGCAGCCTTAGGACTAGCGGGGGGGCGGAGACCCAGTACTTC	CASSLRTSGGAETQYF
TRBJ1-2	-	-	TRBV18	TGTGCCAGCTCACCAGCCCCAGACCCACAGGGCGGCTACACCTTC	CASSPAPDPQGGYTF
TRBJ2-5	TRBD1	-	TRBV5-4	TGTGCCAGCAGCTTCCCCGGGACAGGGGCTTCGGAGACCCAGTACTTC	CASSFPGTGASETQYF
TRBJ2-7	-	-	TRBV5-1	TGCGCCAGCAGCCTCGGACAGGGAGGGGAGCAGTACTTC	CASSLGQGGEQYF
TRBJ2-7	TRBD1	-	TRBV5-8	TGTGCCAGCAGCTTGAGGGCAGGGGGCATTTACGAGCAGTACTTC	CASSLRAGGIYEQYF
TRBJ2-2	-	-	TRBV7-2	TGTGCCAGCAGCTCAAATGCGTGGGGGTTTATTACCGGGGAGCTGTTTTTT	CASSSNAWGFITGELFF
TRBJ1-2	-	once	TRBV4-2	TGTGCCAGCAGCCAATCAACCGACAGTACCTATGGCTACACCTTC	CASSQSTDSTYGYTF
TRBJ1-6	TRBD1	-	TRBV6-5	TGTGCCAGCACTTTGGACAGGGTTAATAATTCACCCCTCCACTTT	CASTLDRVNNSPLHF
TRBJ1-6	TRBD1	-	TRBV6-5	TGTGCCAGCAGTTATGGGGACAGGGGGGATTCACCCCTCCACTTT	CASSYGDRGDSPLHF
TRBJ1-6	-	-	TRBV11-3	TGTGCCAGCAGCCCAATTACTAGGAATTCACCCCTCCACTTT	CASSPITRNSPLHF
TRBJ2-2	TRBD1	-	TRBV7-2	TGTGCCAGCAGCTTGCGACAGGGATCTCCCGGGGAGCTGTTTTTT	CASSLRQGSPGELFF
TRBJ2-1	-	-	TRBV27	TGTGCCAGCACCGCGACTCTAGCTCCTTACAATGAGCAGTTCTTC	CASTATLAPYNEQFF
TRBJ1-1	-	-	TRBV6-5	TGTGCCAGCAGGAGGCGGCAGACGAACACTGAAGCTTTCTTT	CASRRRQTNTEAFF
TRBJ2-1	TRBD2	-	TRBV9	TGTGCCAGCAGCGTAGGGCTAGCGGGGCGAAGCTCCTACAATGAGCAGTTCTTC	CASSVGLAGRSSYNEQFF
TRBJ1-2	-	-	TRBV6-5	TGTGCCAGCCGACCTTTAGGGGGGTCCCCCTATGGCTACACCTTC	CASRPLGGSPYGYTF
TRBJ1-4	TRBD1	-	TRBV9	TGTGCCAGCAGCGCCGGACAGGGGGCTAATGAAAAACTGTTTTTT	CASSAGQGANEKLFF
TRBJ2-5	-	-	TRBV25-1	TGTGCCAGCAGCCAAGCGGATCTCCGAGAGACCCAGTACTTC	CASSQADLRETQYF
TRBJ1-1	-	-	TRBV19	TGTGCCAGTAGTACGGTATGGGGAACTGAAGCTTTCTTT	CASSTVWGTEAFF
TRBJ2-1	-	-	TRBV4-2	TGTGCCAGCAGCGGGGGGGCGTACAATGAGCAGTTCTTC	CASSGGAYNEQFF
TRBJ1-1	-	-	TRBV15	TGTGCCACCAGCAGAGATAATTCTGCGGTTGAAGCTTTCTTT	CATSRDNSAVEAFF
TRBJ1-2	-	-	TRBV7-2	TGTGCCAGCAGCTTAGAAGAGCGGGGCTACACCTTC	CASSLEERGYTF
TRBJ1-1	-	-	TRBV7-3	TGTGCCAGCAGCCCCGGCGGGGAGAACACTGAAGCTTTCTTT	CASSPGGENTEAFF
TRBJ2-5	-	-	TRBV7-6	TGTGCCAGCAGCAGGGTACAGGAGACCCAGTACTTC	CASSRVQETQYF
TRBJ1-1	-	-	TRBV7-3	TGTGCCAGCAGCTTGGGAGGGGGTGGGACTGAAGCTTTCTTT	CASSLGGGGTEAFF
TRBJ1-1	TRBD1	-	TRBV5-1	TGCGCCAGCAGCTTGGGTCGGGTTACAGGGGGCAACACTGAAGCTTTCTTT	CASSLGRVTGGNTEAFF
TRBJ1-2	-	-	TRBV3-1/TRBV3-2	TGTGCCAGCAGCCAAGATGTATCCAGTGCTCGCAGCTACACCTTC	CASSQDVSSARSYTF
TRBJ2-5	TRBD1	-	TRBV10-2	TGCGCCAGTAAACAGGGGGCGAAGGAGACCCAGTACTTC	CASKQGAKETQYF
TRBJ1-1	-	-	TRBV12-3/TRBV12-4	TGTGCCAGCAGTTTTGGGGCGAACACTGAAGCTTTCTTT	CASSFGANTEAFF
TRBJ1-1	-	-	TRBV27	TGTGCCAGCAGTTTAAGGTGGGGGGGGAACACTGAAGCTTTCTTT	CASSLRWGGNTEAFF
TRBJ2-5	TRBD2	-	TRBV3-1/TRBV3-2	TGTGCCAGCAGCCAAGCGCGGACTAGTTTAGAGACCCAGTACTTC	CASSQARTSLETQYF
TRBJ2-4	-	-	TRBV28	TGTGCCAGCAGTTTAGGACAGACCCCAGGCATTCAGTACTTC	CASSLGQTPGIQYF
TRBJ1-5	-	-	TRBV6-2/TRBV6-3	TGTGCCAGCAGCCCTGACATTGGGGGTGGTCAGCCCCAGCATTTT	CASSPDIGGGQPQHF
TRBJ2-2	TRBD1	-	TRBV6-4	TGTGCCAGCAGTACATTTCCCGGGACAGAGAACACCGGGGAGCTGTTTTTT	CASSTFPGTENTGELFF
TRBJ1-1	-	-	TRBV6-5	TGTGCCAGCAGTTACTCTTCGACCGCGAACACTGAAGCTTTCTTT	CASSYSSTANTEAFF
TRBJ2-1	TRBD1	few	TRBV18	TGTGCCAGCTCACCTCTTCCCGGGACAGGGTCGGGTTTGAGGCAGTTCTTC	CASSPLPGTGSGLRQFF